The 16 T cell receptor beta chains below come from one sample, sequenced in a study of CD4 T cells in relation to SARS-CoV-2 and coronaviruses. Their cognate antigens are unknown. Data came from immunoSEQ multiplex PCR; TCRdb stores just in-frame clones and leaves some out. The sample records about 43,000 clones, over 75% being singletons. Material for sequencing was naive CD4+ T cells from PBMCs, cultured in vitro. The subset is: naive CD4+ T cells isolated by negative enrichment. The source is an adult with COVID-19.

V usage is TRBV7-9 and J usage is TRBJ1-5; D is undetermined. V lost 1 base to trimming and J lost 0 bases, with 13 bases between them. The germline gives CDR1 SEHNR, CDR2 FQNEAQ (reference sequence). CDR3 length: 17 residues. CDR3 protein: CASSLVASVYSNQPQHF. The CDR3 nucleotides are TGTGCCAGCAGCTTAGTTGCGTCAGTGTATAGCAATCAGCCCCAGCATTTT.

This chain connects TRBV4-1 to TRBJ2-2, with unresolved D. Germline CDR1 is MGHRA and CDR2 is YSYEKL. With 4 bases removed from V and 5 bases from J, the gap between germline ends came to 8 bases. The CDR3 is made up of 13 amino acids. The CDR3 sequence: CASSLGKTGELFF. The CDR3 nucleotides are TGCGCCAGCAGCCTAGGGAAAACCGGGGAGCTGTTTTTT.

In this sample, this clone turned up a few times. The rearrangement links TRBV6-4 to TRBJ2-2; D is undetermined. This CDR3 has 13 amino acids. Trimming stripped 0 bases from V and 4 bases from J, with 3 bases between. Germline CDR1 reads MRHNA; CDR2 reads SNTAGT. The CDR3 bases are TGTGCCAGCAGTGACTCGGGCACCGGGGAGCTGTTTTTT. Its protein is CASSDSGTGELFF.

The CDR3: CASSEMNTDTQYF. The CDR3 region has the DNA TGTGCCAGTAGCGAGATGAACACAGATACGCAGTATTTT. The chain joins TRBV10-3 to TRBJ2-3, with D tentatively TRBD2 (5 bases). The length of the CDR3 is 13 residues. With 10 bases removed from V and 2 bases from J, the gap between germline ends came to 13 bases. Germline V gives CDR1 ENHRY, CDR2 SYGVKD.

CDR3 sequence (DNA): TGTGCCAGTAGTATCCGACAGGGAGAGTCACCCCTCCACTTT. Encoded protein: CASSIRQGESPLHF. The J gene is TRBJ1-6, the V gene TRBV19, with 7 positions matching TRBD1. J was trimmed by 10 bases and V by 3 bases; bases with no gene match: 6. Germline assignment: CDR1 LNHDA and CDR2 SQIVND (reference sequence). The CDR3 spans 14 residues.

The chain has TRBV2 and TRBJ2-2, with TRBD1 matching over 8 bases. Germline V lookup: CDR1 SNHLY, CDR2 FYNNEI. The CDR3 runs to 17 residues. The junction had 9 bases not matched to a gene; V was cut back by 4 bases and J by 2 bases. The CDR3 coding sequence is TGTGCCAGCAGTGGAGGCGTCGGACAGGGAAACACCGGGGAGCTGTTTTTT. It is translated as CASSGGVGQGNTGELFF.

The V call is TRBV5-1, the J call TRBJ2-3, with D perhaps matching TRBD1 (5 bases). V lost 5 bases and J lost 0, with 16 bases in between. The CDR3 consists of 16 residues. The germline V gene encodes CDR1 SGHRS and CDR2 YFSETQ. DNA of the CDR3: TGCGCCAGCAGAAAACGGCGTGGGGCCAGCACAGATACGCAGTATTTT. Protein sequence: CASRKRRGASTDTQYF.

V gene TRBV29-1 combines with J gene TRBJ2-1, with 9 bases lining up with TRBD1. With 8 bases clipped from V and 7 bases from J, the junction kept 6 bases outside the gene matches. Germline V CDR1 and CDR2: SQVTM, ANQGSEA. This CDR3 has 12 amino acids. CDR3 DNA: TGCAGCCTACGGACAGGGGTAAATGAGCAGTTCTTC. This codes for CSLRTGVNEQFF.

The chain recombines TRBV4-2 with TRBJ2-7; 7 bases map to TRBD1. J gave up 2 bases and V 4 bases, and 5 bases lay outside the gene matches. In germline, CDR1 is LGHNA, CDR2 YNFKEQ. The CDR3 is made up of 14 amino acids. CDR3 nucleotides: TGTGCCAGCAGCCTCCACAGGGGACCCTACGAGCAGTACTTC. Residues: CASSLHRGPYEQYF.

The chain recombines TRBV16 with TRBJ2-7; 8 bases agree with TRBD2. The germline V gene has CDR1 KGHSY and CDR2 FQNENV. V was clipped by 2 bases and J by 2 bases; unmatched bases: 2. The CDR3 extends over 14 amino acids. CDR3 nucleotide sequence: TGTGCCAGCAGCCAAGGTAGCGGGACCTACGAGCAGTACTTC. This translates into CASSQGSGTYEQYF.

The chain couples TRBV7-8 to TRBJ1-1, with D maybe TRBD1 (5 bases). This CDR3 has 13 amino acids. Germline CDR1 and CDR2: SGHVS and FQNEAQ. V lost 5 bases and J 11 bases, leaving 18 bases between the germline ends. The CDR3 loop is CASSLGVGAEAFF. CDR3 nucleotides: TGTGCCAGCAGCCTAGGGGTAGGAGCGGAGGCTTTCTTT.

The chain has TRBV19 and TRBJ2-3; D unclear. CDR3 length: 13 amino acids. Germline V gives CDR1 LNHDA, CDR2 SQIVND (reference sequence). V was cut by 2 bases and J by 6 bases, with 9 bases left in between. The CDR3 region is CASSINGVDTQYF. The CDR3 DNA reads as TGTGCCAGTAGTATAAACGGTGTGGATACGCAGTATTTT.

J is TRBJ2-2 and V is TRBV28; a weak D match, TRBD1 (6 bases). The CDR3 runs 16 residues. The germline V gene encodes CDR1 MDHEN and CDR2 SYDVKM. V was trimmed by 3 bases and J by 6 bases, leaving 17 bases between them. The CDR3 DNA reads TGTGCCAGCAGTTTGCGTGGCAGGGGTATGGCCGGGGAGCTGTTTTTT. Amino acids: CASSLRGRGMAGELFF.

The rearrangement joins TRBV7-2 to TRBJ2-1; TRBD1 agrees at 7 bases. The CDR3 is 12 amino acids. V shed 9 bases, J shed 13 bases, and the junction held 12 bases outside the gene matches. Looked up from germline, CDR1 is SGHTA and CDR2 is FQGNSA. The CDR3 sequence is CASQRPGQQQFF. The CDR3 region has the DNA TGTGCCAGTCAAAGACCGGGACAGCAACAGTTCTTC.

V gene TRBV28 combines with J gene TRBJ2-2, with D unclear. Trimming left V 9 bases short and J 3 bases short, with 11 bases between. The germline V gene has CDR1 MDHEN and CDR2 SYDVKM. The CDR3 length is 13 residues. The CDR3 DNA is TGTGCCAGTGACCGGGCTGACACCGGGGAGCTGTTTTTT. Translation: CASDRADTGELFF.

The V call is TRBV30, the J call TRBJ2-1; 8 bases line up with TRBD2. Germline assignment: CDR1 GTSNPN and CDR2 SVGIG (reference sequence). This CDR3 contains 15 residues. J was trimmed by 9 bases and V by 2 bases; bases with no gene match: 12. CDR3 residues: CAWSTNSGKKSEQFF. The DNA of the CDR3 is TGTGCCTGGAGTACGAATAGCGGGAAAAAAAGTGAGCAGTTCTTC.